Below, 13 T cell receptor beta chains from the same sample are listed, as sequenced in a study of memory CD4+ T cells and cytomegalovirus serostatus. This table comes from immunoSEQ multiplex PCR, and its TCRdb copy is limited to in-frame clones, with some not included. Found here are around 40,000 clones, 70% to 80% of them singletons; the top ten hold approximately 0.8%. The sort gate was single viable CD3+CD4+CD8-CD45RO+ cells for memory CD4+ T cells. The sequencing input was memory CD4+ T cells from blood. The receptor set was obtained from an adult in good health and CMV-seronegative.

The chain uses TRBV9 and TRBJ1-2; D is possibly TRBD1 (5 bases). Germline values: CDR1 SGDLS, CDR2 YYNGEE. V was pared by 1 base and J by 6 bases, with 19 bases between. The CDR3 has 16 residues. The CDR3 nucleotides read TGTGCCAGCAGCGTAACCCGGGACGCCCGGACGGATGGCTACACCTTC. It encodes CASSVTRDARTDGYTF.

The chain links TRBV19 to TRBJ2-3; 11 bases fit TRBD2. J lost 0 bases, V lost 3 bases, and 8 bases had no gene match. The CDR3 is 18 amino acids. Germline V gives CDR1 LNHDA, CDR2 SQIVND (reference sequence). In nucleotides, the CDR3 is TGTGCCAGTAGTATCAGTCTAGCGGGGGGCTCTAGCACAGATACGCAGTATTTT. Its protein is CASSISLAGGSSTDTQYF.

This chain joins TRBV7-9 and TRBJ2-2; D is undetermined. V lost 4 bases to trimming and J lost 5 bases, with 14 bases between them. Germline V gene sequence: CDR1 SEHNR, CDR2 FQNEAQ (reference sequence). The CDR3 is 15 amino acids. The CDR3 DNA reads as TGTGCCAGCAGCTCCACCCCAATACCGACCGGGGAGCTGTTTTTT. Amino acid sequence: CASSSTPIPTGELFF. The variable domain in full, completed from reference TRBV7-9 and TRBJ2-2, reads DTGVSQNPRHKITKRGQNVTFRCDPISEHNRLYWYRQTLGQGPEFLTYFQNEAQLEKSRLLSDRFSAERPKGSFSTLEIQRTEQGDSAMYLCASSSTPIPTGELFFGEGSRLTVL.

This rearrangement joins TRBV6-1 to TRBJ1-3; D is unclear. Trimming cost V 2 bases and J 0 bases, with 8 bases left between them. The CDR3 is made up of 15 amino acids. Germline lookup yields CDR1 MNHNS and CDR2 SASEGT. CDR3 residues: CASSERGASGNTIYF. CDR3 in DNA: TGTGCCAGCAGTGAAAGAGGTGCCTCTGGAAACACCATATATTTT.

This clone has just a few counts. The chain carries TRBV29-1 and TRBJ2-2, with D possibly being TRBD1 (5 bases). This CDR3 is built from 12 residues. CDR1 is SQVTM and CDR2 is ANQGSEA in the germline V gene. V lost 7 bases, J lost 6 bases, and 12 bases lay in between. CDR3 bases: TGCAGCGCCTGCAGGGTCCCCGGGGAGCTGTTTTTT. Its protein is CSACRVPGELFF.

This chain connects TRBV7-3 to TRBJ1-1; tentative D call: TRBD1 (5 bases). Germline V gives CDR1 SGHTA, CDR2 FQGTGA. V was pared by 5 bases and J by 1 base, with 17 bases between. The CDR3 totals 16 residues. Here the CDR3 DNA reads TGTGCCAGCAGCCCGGGGCGGGGGTTTCGGAACACTGAAGCTTTCTTT. This translates into CASSPGRGFRNTEAFF. Full variable domain (missing parts from reference TRBV7-3 and TRBJ1-1): GAGVSQTPSNKVTEKGKYVELRCDPISGHTALYWYRQSLGQGPEFLIYFQGTGAADDSGLPNDRFFAVRPEGSVSTLKIQRTERGDSAVYLCASSPGRGFRNTEAFFGQGTRLTVV.

The chain joins TRBV28 to TRBJ2-5; D remains ambiguous. The CDR3 is 13 amino acids. With 4 bases removed from V and 3 bases from J, the gap between germline ends came to 9 bases. Germline CDR1 MDHEN, CDR2 SYDVKM. As DNA, the CDR3 is TGTGCCAGCAGTTCTAGGCCTGAAGAGACCCAGTACTTC. This codes for CASSSRPEETQYF.

This rearrangement joins TRBV5-1 to TRBJ2-1, with D perhaps TRBD1 or TRBD2 (5 bases each). V gave up 4 bases and J gave up 5 bases, with 10 bases separating them. The CDR3 is 13 residues long. Germline assignment: CDR1 SGHRS and CDR2 YFSETQ. CDR3 DNA: TGCGCCAGCAGCGGGACCCTAGACAATGAGCAGTTCTTC. Protein: CASSGTLDNEQFF.

The V and J genes are TRBV7-9 and TRBJ1-3; 9 positions agree with TRBD1. CDR3 size: 16 residues. Germline CDR1 is SEHNR and CDR2 is FQNEAQ (reference sequence). V was pared by 3 bases and J by 1 base, with 4 bases of the junction left unmatched. The DNA for the CDR3 is TGTGCCAGCAGCTTCCGTGGGACAGGGTCTGGAAACACCATATATTTT. The encoded protein is CASSFRGTGSGNTIYF.

This clone appeared a single time. V usage is TRBV5-1 and J usage is TRBJ2-7, with D tentatively TRBD2 (5 bases). This CDR3 contains 14 residues. CDR1 and CDR2 (germline): SGHRS, YFSETQ. Trimming took off 4 bases at V and 2 bases at J, with 13 bases between the two ends. CDR3 protein: CASSRGVGAYEQYF. DNA of the CDR3: TGCGCCAGCAGCCGGGGAGTCGGGGCCTACGAGCAGTACTTC.

This clone was seen more than once but under ten times. The chain is built from TRBV5-1 and TRBJ1-1, with a possible D match to TRBD1 (6 bases). The germline V gene encodes CDR1 SGHRS and CDR2 YFSETQ. With 4 bases removed from V and 7 bases from J, the gap between germline ends came to 20 bases. The CDR3 sequence is 15 residues long. Here the CDR3 reads CASSLAATGIFEAFF. The CDR3 coding sequence is TGCGCCAGCAGCCTGGCCGCCACAGGGATTTTTGAAGCTTTCTTT.

J is TRBJ1-5 and V is TRBV27; D call uncertain. Trimming stripped 1 base from V and 5 bases from J, with 6 bases between. Germline V gives CDR1 MNHEY, CDR2 SMNVEV (reference sequence). This CDR3 comprises 13 residues. CDR3 protein: CASSLFRYQPQHF. Written as DNA, the CDR3 is TGTGCCAGCAGTTTATTCAGATATCAGCCCCAGCATTTT.

The chain joins TRBV7-9 to TRBJ2-7; 8 bases align to TRBD1. The germline CDR1 and CDR2 sequences are SEHNR and FQNEAQ (reference sequence). This CDR3 is 13 amino acids long. The V segment lost 5 bases and the J segment 2 bases; nucleotides outside the gene matches: 2. CDR3 region: CASSDRGPYEQYF. For the CDR3, the DNA is TGTGCCAGCAGCGACAGGGGCCCCTACGAGCAGTACTTC. Full variable domain (remainder filled in from reference TRBV7-9 and TRBJ2-7): DTGVSQNPRHKITKRGQNVTFRCDPISEHNRLYWYRQTLGQGPEFLTYFQNEAQLEKSRLLSDRFSAERPKGSFSTLEIQRTEQGDSAMYLCASSDRGPYEQYFGPGTRLTVT.